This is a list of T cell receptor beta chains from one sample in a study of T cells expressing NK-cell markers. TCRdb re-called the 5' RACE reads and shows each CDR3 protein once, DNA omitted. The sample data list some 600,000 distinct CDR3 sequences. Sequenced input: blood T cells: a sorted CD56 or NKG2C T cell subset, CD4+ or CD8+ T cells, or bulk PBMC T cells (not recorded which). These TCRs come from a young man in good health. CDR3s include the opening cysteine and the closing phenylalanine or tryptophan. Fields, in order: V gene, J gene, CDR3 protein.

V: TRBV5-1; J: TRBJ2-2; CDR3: CASSPGLAGRWAGELFF
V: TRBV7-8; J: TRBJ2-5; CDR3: CASSLGSWEAQYF
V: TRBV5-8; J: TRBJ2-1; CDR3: CASSLGPSGYNEQFF
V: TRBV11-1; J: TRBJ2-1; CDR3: CASSPHSGRASLPNNEQFF
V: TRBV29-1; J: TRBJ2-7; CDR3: CSVVRQATYEQYF
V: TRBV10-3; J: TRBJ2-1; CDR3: CAISESGTNNEQFF
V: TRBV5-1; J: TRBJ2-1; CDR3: CASSLASSGSAHEQFF
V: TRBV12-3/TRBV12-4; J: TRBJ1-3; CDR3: CASSLIGLQGSSGNTIYF
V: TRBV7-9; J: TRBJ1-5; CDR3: CASSDNWGSNQPQHF
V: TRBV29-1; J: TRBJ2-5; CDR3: CSVGAGLAGQETQYF
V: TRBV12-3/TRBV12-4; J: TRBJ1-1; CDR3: CASTLDRATAEAFF